The 7 T cell receptor beta chains presented below share a single source sample, sequenced in a study of identical twins. A single record per CDR3 protein comes from TCRdb applying MiXCR to the 5' RACE reads. The profile shows hundreds of thousands of distinct CDR3 sequences, about 20% of them singletons. These records were also assigned to another study, of T cells expressing NK-cell markers.

Material: PBMCs. These TCRs come from a young woman in good health.

The chain uses TRBV6-6 and TRBJ2-7, with a weak D call TRBD1 (6 bases). Germline CDR1 is MNHNY and CDR2 is SVGAGI (reference sequence). The CDR3 is made up of 12 amino acids. V shed 5 bases and J shed 9 bases, with 14 bases lying between them. CDR3 DNA: TGTGCCAGCAGTGACCTCAGGGGTTGGCAGTACTTC. Protein: CASSDLRGWQYF.

This clonotype was counted a few times. The chain has TRBV7-9 and TRBJ1-2; D is possibly TRBD1 (5 bases). Germline assignment: CDR1 SEHNR and CDR2 FQNEAQ (reference sequence). V was cut by 7 bases and J by 5 bases, with 17 bases left in between. CDR3 size: 14 residues. The CDR3 spells CASTPWGRGYGYTF. As DNA, the CDR3 is TGTGCCAGCACCCCGTGGGGCCGTGGATATGGCTACACCTTC. Drawing the rest from reference TRBV7-9 and TRBJ1-2, the complete variable domain is DTGVSQNPRHKITKRGQNVTFRCDPISEHNRLYWYRQTLGQGPEFLTYFQNEAQLEKSRLLSDRFSAERPKGSFSTLEIQRTEQGDSAMYLCASTPWGRGYGYTFGSGTRLTVV.

The V and J genes are TRBV6-1 and TRBJ2-7; D is unresolved. From germline, CDR1 is MNHNS and CDR2 SASEGT. Trimming cost V 8 bases and J 0 bases, with 14 bases left between them. The CDR3 runs 14 residues. Written as DNA, the CDR3 is TGTGCCAGCTCTGAGCAGGCCGTCTCCTACGAGCAGTACTTC. Its translation is CASSEQAVSYEQYF.

The gene calls are TRBV7-2 and TRBJ2-1; 10 bases are a match to TRBD2. J lost 9 bases, V lost 0 bases, and 8 bases had no gene match. Germline V gene sequence: CDR1 SGHTA, CDR2 FQGNSA. CDR3 length: 16 amino acids. The CDR3 DNA reads TGTGCCAGCAGCTTAGCGCGGAGCGGGAGGGGTATTGAGCAGTTCTTC. This codes for CASSLARSGRGIEQFF.

The chain combines TRBV27 with TRBJ2-7; the D is unclear. The length of the CDR3 is 11 residues. V was clipped by 3 bases and J by 7 bases, with 7 bases between them. Looked up from germline, CDR1 is MNHEY and CDR2 is SMNVEV (reference sequence). The CDR3 DNA reads TGTGCCAGCAGTTTTCCAAGGGAGCAGTACTTC. It translates to CASSFPREQYF.

J is TRBJ2-3 and V is TRBV6-5, with TRBD2 matching over 10 bases. The V gene's germline CDR1 is MNHEY and CDR2 SVGAGI. The CDR3 consists of 19 residues. Losses at the gene ends were 2 bases for V and 2 bases for J; bases not matched to a gene: 13. The CDR3: CASSYTLAGDLTPTDTQYF. The CDR3 region has the DNA TGTGCCAGCAGTTACACCCTAGCGGGGGACTTAACACCCACAGATACGCAGTATTTT.

This clonotype was seen a handful of times. J is TRBJ1-2 and V is TRBV12-3 or TRBV12-4; 9 nucleotides match TRBD1. After removal of 4 bases from V and 6 bases from J, the junction contained 6 bases not matched to a gene. The CDR3 covers 14 residues. The CDR3 sequence: CASSSGTGWNGYTF. DNA of the CDR3: TGTGCCAGCAGTTCAGGGACAGGGTGGAATGGCTACACCTTC.